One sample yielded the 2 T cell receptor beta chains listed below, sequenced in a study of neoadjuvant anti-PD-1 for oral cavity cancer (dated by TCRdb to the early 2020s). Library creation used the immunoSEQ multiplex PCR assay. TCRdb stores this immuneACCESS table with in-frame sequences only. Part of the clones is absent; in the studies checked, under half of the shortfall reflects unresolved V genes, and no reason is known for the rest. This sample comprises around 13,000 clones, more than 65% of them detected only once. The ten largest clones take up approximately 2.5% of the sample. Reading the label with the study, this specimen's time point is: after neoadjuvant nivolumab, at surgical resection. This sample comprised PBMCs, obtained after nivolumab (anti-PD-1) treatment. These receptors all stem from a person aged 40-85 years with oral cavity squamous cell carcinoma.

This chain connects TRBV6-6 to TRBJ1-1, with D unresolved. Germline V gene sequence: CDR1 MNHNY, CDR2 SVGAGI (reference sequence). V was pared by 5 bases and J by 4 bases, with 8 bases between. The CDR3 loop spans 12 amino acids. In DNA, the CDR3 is TGTGCCAGCAGTCCCATGGTCACTGAAGCTTTCTTT. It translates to CASSPMVTEAFF.

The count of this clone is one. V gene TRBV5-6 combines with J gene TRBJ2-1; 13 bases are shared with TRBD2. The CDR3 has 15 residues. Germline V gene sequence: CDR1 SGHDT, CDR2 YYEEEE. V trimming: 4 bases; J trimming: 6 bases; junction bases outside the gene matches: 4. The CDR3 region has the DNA TGTGCCAGCAGCATGGGACTAGCGGGGAGCAATGAGCAGTTCTTC. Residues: CASSMGLAGSNEQFF.